This section outlines one TCR beta chain sequence together with its context. The antigen is unknown. Cells sorted as Tregs were CD4+, CD25+ and CD127-/low. This CDR3 comprises 14 residues. Germline values: CDR1 DFQATT, CDR2 SNEGSKA (reference sequence). J was trimmed by 4 bases and V by 1 base; bases with no gene match: 7. A single record per CDR3 protein comes from TCRdb applying MiXCR to the 5' RACE reads. The data contain 46,000 or so distinct CDR3 sequences, roughly 23% of them singletons. Study outcomes and limitations: Tumor memory CD4+ T cell TCR gene usage was found to cluster with blood and lymph node memory CD4+ cells and with lymph node naive CD4+ cells.

The chain uses TRBV20-1 and TRBJ2-7, with TRBD1 matching 7 bases. This sequence originates from a female donor with breast cancer. Sequenced material: Tregs sorted from a lymph node. CDR3 protein: CSARARDREYEQYF. The CDR3 region has the DNA TGCAGTGCTAGAGCCCGGGACAGAGAATACGAGCAGTACTTC.